This TCR beta chain is from a study of T cells in localized non-small cell lung cancer. The study, taken as a whole, reports: Longer overall survival was associated with a higher density of T cells in the blood. The study detected a median around 57 of the top 100 tumor clones in adjacent lung. T cell clonality was highest in uninvolved adjacent lung, above tumor.

The CDR3 loop spans 15 amino acids. Germline lookup yields CDR1 GTSNPN and CDR2 SVGIG (reference sequence). Trimming took off 1 base at V and 6 bases at J, with 13 bases between the two ends. The method was immunoSEQ multiplex PCR; TCRdb's version includes in-frame clones alone and lacks a portion of them. The sample shows approximately 29,000 clones, 65% to 85% of them seen only once. Concerning this clone: What it binds is unknown.

The sequence came from a man between 40 and 70 years old with stage III lung adenocarcinoma. This chain joins TRBV30 and TRBJ1-6; D might be TRBD1 (6 bases). The starting material was peripheral blood mononuclear cells, obtained before any cancer treatment. The CDR3 coding sequence is TGTGCCTGGAGTGCAGATACAGGGAGTAATTCACCCCTCCACTTT. Translating gives CAWSADTGSNSPLHF.